Listed below are T cell receptor beta chains from one sample, sequenced in a study of cytomegalovirus exposure and HLA in healthy donors. Profiled with immunoSEQ multiplex PCR; TCRdb holds only in-frame clones, not every one. Seen here are over 120,000 clones, approximately 74% observed once, and the top ten hold approximately 4%. The sequenced material came from PBMCs. The receptors stem from a man between 18 and 29 years old in good health and CMV-seropositive. The CDR3 runs from the conserved cysteine through the conserved F or W. A D gene is named only where the DNA matches it firmly. Expanded clones are given a class, and other clones once, few, many or no size at all.

size,D,V,J,DNA,CDR3
.,.,TRBV19,TRBJ1-2,TGTGCCAGTAGTGGTAACACGAGGTCTCCTGTCTTC,CASSGNTRSPVF
.,.,TRBV14,TRBJ1-2,TGTGCCAGCAGCCCCGGCGGCGCATCTGGCTACACCTTC,CASSPGGASGYTF
.,TRBD1,TRBV5-5,TRBJ2-7,TGTGCCAGCAGCCATACAGGGGGGCCCTACGAGCAGTACTTC,CASSHTGGPYEQYF
.,.,TRBV4-1,TRBJ1-1,TGCGCCAGCAGCCGAGTGGAGAACATCCTCGGCACTGAAGCTTTCTTT,CASSRVENILGTEAFF
.,.,TRBV5-6,TRBJ1-1,TGTGCCAGCAGCTTGAGCGGGGGGAGAACTGAAGCTTTCTTT,CASSLSGGRTEAFF
.,TRBD1,TRBV19,TRBJ2-2,TGTGCCAGTAGTCCAACAGGGGGCTCCGGGGAGCTGTTTTTT,CASSPTGGSGELFF
once,.,TRBV4-1,TRBJ2-5,TGCGCCAGCAGCCAAGCACTAGGTGAGACCCAGTACTTC,CASSQALGETQYF
.,.,TRBV11-1,TRBJ2-7,TGTGCCAGCAGCTCCCGACAGGTCCCCCCGTACGAGCAGTACTTC,CASSSRQVPPYEQYF
few,TRBD2,TRBV5-1,TRBJ2-3,TGCGCCAGCAGCTTGGAAACGCGGGGGAAGGATACGCAGTATTTT,CASSLETRGKDTQYF
.,TRBD2,TRBV6-1,TRBJ2-5,TGTGCCAGCAGTCTCTACTTAGCGGGGGGGGAGACCCAGTACTTC,CASSLYLAGGETQYF
few,TRBD1,TRBV7-8,TRBJ1-5,TGTGCCAGCAGCCCCGTTCTGACAGGGGGCAATCAGCCCCAGCATTTT,CASSPVLTGGNQPQHF
once,.,TRBV14,TRBJ1-6,TGTGCCAGCAGCCATGCGTGGAGTTCACCCCTCCACTTT,CASSHAWSSPLHF
.,.,TRBV5-8,TRBJ2-7,TGTGCCAGCAGCTTGACAGGGATCTCCTACGAGCAGTACTTC,CASSLTGISYEQYF
.,.,TRBV7-2,TRBJ1-3,TGTGCCAGCAGTCTCAACAGGGGAAACACCATATATTTT,CASSLNRGNTIYF
few,TRBD2,TRBV7-2,TRBJ2-3,TGTGCCAGCAGCCCCCGGACTAGCGGGGGGTTGGGGGCAGATACGCAGTATTTT,CASSPRTSGGLGADTQYF
once,TRBD2,TRBV5-1,TRBJ2-2,TGCGCCAGCAGCTTGGTCGTCCTAGCGGCGGGGGGGGAGCTGTTTTTT,CASSLVVLAAGGELFF
once,TRBD2,TRBV7-2,TRBJ2-7,TGTGCCAGCAGCTTGGGGACTAGTTCCTACGAGCAGTACTTC,CASSLGTSSYEQYF
.,.,TRBV5-4,TRBJ1-4,TGTGCCAGCAGCGTGGCCTCCTCTAATGAAAAACTGTTTTTT,CASSVASSNEKLFF
.,TRBD1,TRBV5-1,TRBJ2-3,TGCGCCAGCAGCCAGACGATACAGGGGGACGGAGATACGCAGTATTTT,CASSQTIQGDGDTQYF
once,.,TRBV28,TRBJ2-3,TGTGCCAGCACGTTTACAGGGGGGGACACAGATACGCAGTATTTT,CASTFTGGDTDTQYF
.,TRBD2,TRBV27,TRBJ2-7,TGTGCCAGCAGTTATACGACTAGCTTCGAGCAGTACTTC,CASSYTTSFEQYF
few,.,TRBV15,TRBJ2-7,TGTGCCACCAGCGTGGGGGACACCCTCGAGCAGTACTTC,CATSVGDTLEQYF
.,.,TRBV27,TRBJ2-7,TGTGCCAGCAGTTTTAATCAGGGCTACGAGCAGTACTTC,CASSFNQGYEQYF
.,.,TRBV15,TRBJ2-3,TGTGCCACCAGCCCCTTGAGCCAGGACTTCACAGATACGCAGTATTTT,CATSPLSQDFTDTQYF
.,.,TRBV11-2,TRBJ2-1,TGTGCCAGCAGCTTACTCTGGGACTCCCTCACAGAGCAGTTCTTC,CASSLLWDSLTEQFF
.,.,TRBV6-9,TRBJ1-5,TGTGCCAGCAGTTATATGGGCGGGGTTAGGTCTCAGCCCCAGCATTTT,CASSYMGGVRSQPQHF
.,TRBD1,TRBV19,TRBJ1-1,TGTGCCACCATACAGGGGAAAGCTTTCTTT,CATIQGKAFF
once,TRBD1,TRBV4-3,TRBJ2-7,TGCGCCAGCAGCCAAGATTTCGACAGGGGCGGCTACGAGCAGTACTTC,CASSQDFDRGGYEQYF
once,.,TRBV7-8,TRBJ2-1,TGTGCCAGCAGCTTGATGGGGGGGGGCGCTTACAATGAGCAGTTCTTC,CASSLMGGGAYNEQFF
.,.,TRBV29-1,TRBJ1-2,TGCAGCGCCGAAGAAAGTCTGGGCAGCTATGGCTACACCTTC,CSAEESLGSYGYTF
.,.,TRBV5-1,TRBJ1-1,TGCGCCAGCAGCTTGGGACTGATTCCAGATGGGTTGAACACTGAAGCTTTCTTT,CASSLGLIPDGLNTEAFF
few,.,TRBV4-1,TRBJ1-2,TGCGCCAGCAGCCAAGATGAACGGTCTTACTATGGCTACACCTTC,CASSQDERSYYGYTF
.,.,TRBV5-1,TRBJ1-5,TGCGCCAGCAGCTTGACAGGTTATAGCAATCAGCCCCAGCATTTT,CASSLTGYSNQPQHF
.,TRBD2,TRBV15,TRBJ2-7,TGTGCCACCAGCAGTGACAAACTAGCGCTGGAGCAGTACTTC,CATSSDKLALEQYF
.,TRBD1,TRBV6-5,TRBJ2-5,TGTGCAACTTCCCAGGGGGTGGAGACCCAGTACTTC,CATSQGVETQYF